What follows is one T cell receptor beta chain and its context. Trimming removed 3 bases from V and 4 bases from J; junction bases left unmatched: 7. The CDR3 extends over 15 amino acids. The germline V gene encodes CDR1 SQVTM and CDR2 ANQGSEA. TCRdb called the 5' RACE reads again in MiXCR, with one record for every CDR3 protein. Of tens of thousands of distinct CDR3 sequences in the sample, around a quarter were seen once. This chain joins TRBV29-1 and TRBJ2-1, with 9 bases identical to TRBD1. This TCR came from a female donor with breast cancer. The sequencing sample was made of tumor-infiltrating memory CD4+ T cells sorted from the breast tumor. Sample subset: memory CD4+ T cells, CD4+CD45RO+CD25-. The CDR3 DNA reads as TGCAGCGTTGATTTAAGGGGACAGGGATACAATGAGCAGTTCTTC. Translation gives CSVDLRGQGYNEQFF.